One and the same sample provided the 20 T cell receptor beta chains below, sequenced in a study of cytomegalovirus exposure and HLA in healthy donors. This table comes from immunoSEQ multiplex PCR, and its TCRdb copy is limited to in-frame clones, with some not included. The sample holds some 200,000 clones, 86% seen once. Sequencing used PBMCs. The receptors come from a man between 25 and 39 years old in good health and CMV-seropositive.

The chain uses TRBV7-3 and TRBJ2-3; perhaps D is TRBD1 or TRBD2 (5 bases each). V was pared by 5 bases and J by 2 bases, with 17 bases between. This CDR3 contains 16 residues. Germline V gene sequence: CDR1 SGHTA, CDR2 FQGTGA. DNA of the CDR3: TGTGCCAGCAGCCCAACGGGACGTCTCTTCACAGATACGCAGTATTTT. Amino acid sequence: CASSPTGRLFTDTQYF.

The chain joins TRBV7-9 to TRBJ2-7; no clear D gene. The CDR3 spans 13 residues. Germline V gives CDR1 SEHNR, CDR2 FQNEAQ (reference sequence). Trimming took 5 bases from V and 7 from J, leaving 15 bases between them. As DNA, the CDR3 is TGTGCCAGCAGCCCCCCGAAAGGTAATGAGCAGTACTTC. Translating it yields CASSPPKGNEQYF.

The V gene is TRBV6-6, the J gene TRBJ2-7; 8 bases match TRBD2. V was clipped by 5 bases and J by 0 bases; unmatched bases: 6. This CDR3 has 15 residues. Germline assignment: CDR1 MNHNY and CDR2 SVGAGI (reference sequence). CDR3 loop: CASSRLAPSSYEQYF. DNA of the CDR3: TGTGCCAGCAGTCGACTAGCGCCTAGCTCCTACGAGCAGTACTTC.

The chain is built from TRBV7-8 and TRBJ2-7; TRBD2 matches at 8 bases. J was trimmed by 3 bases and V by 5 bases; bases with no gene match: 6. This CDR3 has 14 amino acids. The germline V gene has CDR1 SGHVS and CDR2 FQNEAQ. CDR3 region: CASSETSGNYEQYF. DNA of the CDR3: TGTGCCAGCAGCGAAACTAGCGGAAACTACGAGCAGTACTTC.

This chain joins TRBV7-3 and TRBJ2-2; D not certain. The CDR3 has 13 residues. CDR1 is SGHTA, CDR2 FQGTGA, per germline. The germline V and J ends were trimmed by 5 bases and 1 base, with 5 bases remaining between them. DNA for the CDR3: TGTGCCAGCAGCCCGTGGAACACCGGGGAGCTGTTTTTT. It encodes CASSPWNTGELFF.

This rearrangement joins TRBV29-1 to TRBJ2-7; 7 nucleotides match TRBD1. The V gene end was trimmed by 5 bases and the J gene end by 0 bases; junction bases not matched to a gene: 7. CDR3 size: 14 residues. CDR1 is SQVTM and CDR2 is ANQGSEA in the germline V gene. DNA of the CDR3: TGCAGCGTTCGCCGGACAGGACCCTCCTACGAGCAGTACTTC. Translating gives CSVRRTGPSYEQYF.

CDR3 in amino acids: CASSRGLYYGYTF. As DNA, the CDR3 is TGTGCCAGCAGCAGAGGTCTCTACTATGGCTACACCTTC. The genes are TRBV5-6 and TRBJ1-2; D is uncertain. The CDR3 contains 13 residues. Germline loops: CDR1 SGHDT, CDR2 YYEEEE. V was trimmed by 4 bases and J by 3 bases, leaving 10 bases between them.

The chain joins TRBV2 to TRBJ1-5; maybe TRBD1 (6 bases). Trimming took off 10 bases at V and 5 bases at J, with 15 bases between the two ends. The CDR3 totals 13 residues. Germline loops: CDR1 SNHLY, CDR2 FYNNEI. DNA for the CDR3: TGTGCCACCAAACTGGGGGCGGATCAGCCCCAGCATTTT. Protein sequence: CATKLGADQPQHF.

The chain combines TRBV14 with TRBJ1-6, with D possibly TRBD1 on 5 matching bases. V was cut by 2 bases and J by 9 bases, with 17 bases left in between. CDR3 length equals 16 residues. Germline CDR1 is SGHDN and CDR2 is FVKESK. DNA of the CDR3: TGTGCCAGCAGCCAACTGGATGGGACTGGAACTTCACCCCTCCACTTT. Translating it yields CASSQLDGTGTSPLHF.

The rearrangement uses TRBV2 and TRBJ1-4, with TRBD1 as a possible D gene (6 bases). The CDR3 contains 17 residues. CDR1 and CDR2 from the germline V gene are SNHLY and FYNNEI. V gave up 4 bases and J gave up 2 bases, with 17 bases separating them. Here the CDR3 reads CASSAQGRATTNEKLFF. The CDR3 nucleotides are TGTGCCAGCAGTGCTCAGGGGAGGGCTACTACTAATGAAAAACTGTTTTTT.

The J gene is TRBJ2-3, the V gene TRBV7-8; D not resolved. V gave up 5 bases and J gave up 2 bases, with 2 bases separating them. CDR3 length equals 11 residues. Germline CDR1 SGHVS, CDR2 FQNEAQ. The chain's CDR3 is CASSTTDTQYF. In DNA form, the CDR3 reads TGTGCCAGCAGCACCACAGATACGCAGTATTTT. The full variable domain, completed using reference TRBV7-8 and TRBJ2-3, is GAGVSQSPRYKVAKRGQDVALRCDPISGHVSLFWYQQALGQGPEFLTYFQNEAQLDKSGLPSDRFFAERPEGSVSTLKIQRTQQEDSAVYLCASSTTDTQYFGPGTRLTVL.

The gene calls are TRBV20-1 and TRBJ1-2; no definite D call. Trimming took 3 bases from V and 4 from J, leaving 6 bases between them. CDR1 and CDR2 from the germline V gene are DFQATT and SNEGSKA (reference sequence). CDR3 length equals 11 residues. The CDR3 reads CSASLPYGYTF. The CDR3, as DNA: TGCAGTGCTAGCCTGCCCTATGGCTACACCTTC.

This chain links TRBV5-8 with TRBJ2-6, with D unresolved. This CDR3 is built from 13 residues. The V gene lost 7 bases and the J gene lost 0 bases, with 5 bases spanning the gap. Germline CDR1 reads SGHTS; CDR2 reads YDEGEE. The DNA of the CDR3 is TGTGCCAGCCGGAGCTCTGGGGCCAACGTCCTGACTTTC. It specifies CASRSSGANVLTF.

CDR3 bases: TGTGCCAGCAGTTACTGGTCGGCGAACCATGGCTACACCTTC. Encoded protein: CASSYWSANHGYTF. The genes are TRBV6-6 and TRBJ1-2, with D unclear. The V gene lost 1 base and the J gene lost 6 bases, with 12 bases spanning the gap. CDR1 is MNHNY, CDR2 SVGAGI, per germline (reference sequence). There are 14 residues in the CDR3.

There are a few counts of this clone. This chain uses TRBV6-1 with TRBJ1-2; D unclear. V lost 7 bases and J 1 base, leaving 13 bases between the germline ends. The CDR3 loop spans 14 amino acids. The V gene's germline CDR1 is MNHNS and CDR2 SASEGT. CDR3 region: CASTPDPRNYGYTF. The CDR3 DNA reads TGTGCCAGCACACCGGATCCTCGTAACTATGGCTACACCTTC.

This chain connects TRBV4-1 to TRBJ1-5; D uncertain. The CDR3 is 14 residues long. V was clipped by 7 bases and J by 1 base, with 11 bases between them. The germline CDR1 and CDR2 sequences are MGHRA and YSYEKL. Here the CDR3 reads CASTAPGSNQPQHF. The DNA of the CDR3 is TGCGCCAGCACCGCGCCCGGAAGCAATCAGCCCCAGCATTTT.

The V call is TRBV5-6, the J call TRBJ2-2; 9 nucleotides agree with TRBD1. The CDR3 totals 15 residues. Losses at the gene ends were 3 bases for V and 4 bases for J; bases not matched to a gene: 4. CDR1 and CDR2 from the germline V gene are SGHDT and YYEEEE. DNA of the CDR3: TGTGCCAGCAGCTGGCGGACAGGGGTCACCGGGGAGCTGTTTTTT. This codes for CASSWRTGVTGELFF.

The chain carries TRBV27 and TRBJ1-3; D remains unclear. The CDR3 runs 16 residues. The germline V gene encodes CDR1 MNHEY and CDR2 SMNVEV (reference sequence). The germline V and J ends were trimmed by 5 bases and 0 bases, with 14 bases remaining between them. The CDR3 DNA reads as TGTGCCAGCAGTACCCGGACCGAGAGCTCTGGAAACACCATATATTTT. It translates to CASSTRTESSGNTIYF.

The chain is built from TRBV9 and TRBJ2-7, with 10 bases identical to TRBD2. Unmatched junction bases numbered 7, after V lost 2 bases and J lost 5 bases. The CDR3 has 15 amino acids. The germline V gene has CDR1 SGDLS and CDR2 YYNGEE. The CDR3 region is CASSVWGLAGDEQYF. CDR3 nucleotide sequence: TGTGCCAGCAGCGTCTGGGGGCTAGCGGGAGACGAGCAGTACTTC.

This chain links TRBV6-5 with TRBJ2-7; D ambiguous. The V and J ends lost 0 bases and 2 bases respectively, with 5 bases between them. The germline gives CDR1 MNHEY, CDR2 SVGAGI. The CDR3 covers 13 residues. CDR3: CASSYSGTYEQYF. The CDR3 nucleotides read TGTGCCAGCAGTTACTCCGGCACCTACGAGCAGTACTTC.